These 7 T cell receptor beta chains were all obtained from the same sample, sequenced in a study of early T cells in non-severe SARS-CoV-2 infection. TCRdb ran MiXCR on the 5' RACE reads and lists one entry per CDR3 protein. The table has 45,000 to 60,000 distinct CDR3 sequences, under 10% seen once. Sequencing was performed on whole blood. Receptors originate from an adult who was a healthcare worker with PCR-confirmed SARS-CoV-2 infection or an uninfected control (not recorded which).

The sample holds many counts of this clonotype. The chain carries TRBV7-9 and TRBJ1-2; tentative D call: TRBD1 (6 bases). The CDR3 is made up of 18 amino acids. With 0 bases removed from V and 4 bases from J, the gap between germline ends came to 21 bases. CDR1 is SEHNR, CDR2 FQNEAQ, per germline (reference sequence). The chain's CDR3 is CASSLAVGVIAGAYGYTF. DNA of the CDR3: TGTGCCAGCAGCTTAGCGGTCGGGGTCATAGCAGGGGCCTATGGCTACACCTTC.

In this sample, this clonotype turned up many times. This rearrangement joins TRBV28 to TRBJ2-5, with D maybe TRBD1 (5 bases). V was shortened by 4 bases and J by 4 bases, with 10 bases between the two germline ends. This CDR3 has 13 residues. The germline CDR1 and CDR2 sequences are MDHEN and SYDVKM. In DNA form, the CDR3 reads TGTGCCAGCAGTTGGGCAGGGCGAGAGACCCAGTACTTC. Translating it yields CASSWAGRETQYF.

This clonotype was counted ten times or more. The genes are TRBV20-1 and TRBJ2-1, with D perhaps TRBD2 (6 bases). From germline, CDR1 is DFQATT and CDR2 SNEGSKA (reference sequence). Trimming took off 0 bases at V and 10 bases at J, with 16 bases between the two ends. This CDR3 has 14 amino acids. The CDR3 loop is CSARDPQRAGEQFF. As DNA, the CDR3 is TGCAGTGCTAGAGACCCCCAGAGGGCGGGGGAGCAGTTCTTC.

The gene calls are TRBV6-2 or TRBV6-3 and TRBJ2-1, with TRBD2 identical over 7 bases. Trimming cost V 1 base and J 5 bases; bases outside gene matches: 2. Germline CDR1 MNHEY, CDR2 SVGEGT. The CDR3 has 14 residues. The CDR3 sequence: CASSYLGGDNEQFF. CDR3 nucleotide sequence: TGTGCCAGCAGTTACTTGGGGGGGGACAATGAGCAGTTCTTC.

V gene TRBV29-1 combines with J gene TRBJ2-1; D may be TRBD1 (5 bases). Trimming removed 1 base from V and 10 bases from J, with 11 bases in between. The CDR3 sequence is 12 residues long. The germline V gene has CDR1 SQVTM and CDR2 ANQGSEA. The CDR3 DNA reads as TGCAGCGTTGAAGTGGGCAGGGTAGAGCAGTTCTTC. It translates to CSVEVGRVEQFF.

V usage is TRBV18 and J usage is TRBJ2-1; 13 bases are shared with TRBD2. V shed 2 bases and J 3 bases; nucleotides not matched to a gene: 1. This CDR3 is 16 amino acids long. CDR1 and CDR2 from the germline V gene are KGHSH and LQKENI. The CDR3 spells CASSPRTSGSYNEQFF. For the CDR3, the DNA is TGTGCCAGCTCACCAAGGACTAGCGGGAGCTACAATGAGCAGTTCTTC.

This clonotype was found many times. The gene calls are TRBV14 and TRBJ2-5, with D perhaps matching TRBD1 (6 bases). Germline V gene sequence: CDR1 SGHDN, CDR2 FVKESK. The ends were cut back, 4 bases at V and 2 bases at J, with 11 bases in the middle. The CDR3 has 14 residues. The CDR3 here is CASSRLQGQETQYF. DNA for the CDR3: TGTGCCAGCAGCCGATTACAGGGACAAGAGACCCAGTACTTC.